The 25 T cell receptor beta chains presented below share a single source sample, sequenced in a study of Tregs in tolerant kidney transplant recipients. Sequencing used immunoSEQ multiplex PCR; TCRdb keeps in-frame clones, though not all of them. This repertoire includes roughly 34,000 clones. This material consisted of CD8+ T cells from blood, taken before the transplant. The receptors were gathered from a human donor who received a combined kidney and bone marrow transplant.

In the case of this clone: The read ends 3 residues before the CDR3 terminus; that terminus is restored from the germline J gene. The V call is TRBV19, the J call TRBJ2-1; TRBD1 aligns across 10 bases. With V trimmed by 5 bases and J by 7 bases, 8 bases remained unmatched. Germline V gene sequence: CDR1 LNHDA, CDR2 SQIVND (reference sequence). The CDR3 spans 15 residues. The CDR3 bases that were read are TGTGCCAGTAGTTTCCGGGACAGGGGCATGAATGAG. Protein: CASSFRDRGMNE. The complete CDR3 reads CASSFRDRGMNEQFF.

In regard to this clone: The observed sequence ends 3 residues before the CDR3 terminus, with the missing tail filled in from the germline J gene. The chain links TRBV18 to TRBJ2-7, with 9 bases matching TRBD1. CDR1 and CDR2 (germline): KGHSH, LQKENI. This CDR3 region has 13 residues. Unmatched junction bases numbered 4, after V lost 6 bases and J lost 4 bases. The covered CDR3 bases are TGTGCCAGCTCGAGGACAGGGGAGTACGAG. Protein sequence: CASSRTGEYE. The complete CDR3 reads CASSRTGEYEQYF.

Details on this clone: Read coverage stops 3 residues before the CDR3 terminus; the germline J gene supplies the remainder. The chain employs TRBV19 and TRBJ2-1, with TRBD2 matching 9 bases. This CDR3 is built from 14 residues. Germline V CDR1 and CDR2: LNHDA, SQIVND (reference sequence). V gave up 3 bases and J gave up 9 bases; unmatched junction bases: 6. Partial CDR3 DNA: TGTGCCAGTAGTATTGGCGGGAGGGCCGTTGAG. It codes for CASSIGGRAVE. The whole CDR3 is CASSIGGRAVEQFF.

As for this clone: The read terminates 3 residues ahead of where the CDR3 ends, so the germline J gene completes it. The V call is TRBV7-9, the J call TRBJ2-1; 8 bases are a match to TRBD1. V dropped 3 bases and J dropped 8; count of bases not matched to a gene: 9. From germline, CDR1 is SEHNR and CDR2 FQNEAQ (reference sequence). The CDR3 runs to 15 residues. The sequenced part of the CDR3 DNA is TGTGCCAGCAGCTTCCTACAGGGGGATGGGGATGAG. This sequence encodes CASSFLQGDGDE. The whole CDR3 protein reads CASSFLQGDGDEQFF.

Worth noting for this clone: The read gets to within 3 residues of the CDR3 end, and the germline J gene fills in the rest. V usage is TRBV6-1 and J usage is TRBJ2-3; 14 bases are shared with TRBD2. CDR3 length equals 13 residues. Germline-derived CDR1 and CDR2 are MNHNS and SASEGT. The CDR3 spells CASSGLAGGAQYF. Partial CDR3 DNA: TGTGCCAGCAGTGGACTAGCGGGAGGGGCG.

Of note for this clone: With the read ending 3 residues before the CDR3 end, the germline J gene is used to fill in that end. The chain joins TRBV7-7 to TRBJ2-5; no clear D. The ends were cut back, 4 bases at V and 3 bases at J, with 12 bases in the middle. The length of the CDR3 is 14 residues. Germline CDR1 SSHAT, CDR2 FNYEAQ (reference sequence). The sequenced CDR3 bases are TGTGCCAGCAGCTCCCTTCCGGGTAAAGAGACC. Protein sequence: CASSSLPGKET. The whole CDR3 sequence is CASSSLPGKETQYF.

Of note for this clone: The read comes to an end 3 residues before the CDR3 does, leaving the germline J gene to fill in the end. This rearrangement joins TRBV19 to TRBJ1-2; the match to TRBD1 covers 7 bases. Losses at the gene ends were 3 bases for V and 6 bases for J; bases not matched to a gene: 4. Germline V gives CDR1 LNHDA, CDR2 SQIVND (reference sequence). The CDR3 is 13 amino acids. The CDR3 here is CASSITGEDGYTF. CDR3 DNA, as far as it was read: TGTGCCAGTAGTATTACAGGGGAGGATGGC.

In regard to this clone: Sequencing ends 3 residues short of the CDR3 end; the germline J gene provides the rest. The chain joins TRBV20-1 to TRBJ2-3; 10 bases align to TRBD2. The V gene's germline CDR1 is DFQATT and CDR2 SNEGSKA (reference sequence). V was clipped by 6 bases and J by 6 bases; unmatched bases: 9. The CDR3 extends over 14 amino acids. CDR3 region: CSATSLAGWDTQYF. The DNA read from the CDR3 is TGCAGTGCCACATCACTAGCGGGGTGGGATACG.

About this clone itself: The read ends 3 residues shy of where the CDR3 ends; the end is completed using the germline J gene. This chain connects TRBV7-2 to TRBJ2-7; 11 nucleotides line up with TRBD2. The junction had 9 bases not matched to a gene; V was cut back by 0 bases and J by 2 bases. CDR1 is SGHTA, CDR2 FQGNSA, per germline. The CDR3 has 18 residues. CDR3 DNA (partial): TGTGCCAGCAGCTTAGCCACCCGGACTAGCGGGTTAACCTACGAG. As protein: CASSLATRTSGLTYE. The full CDR3 sequence reads CASSLATRTSGLTYEQYF.

Regarding this clone: The CDR3 end falls 3 residues outside the read, so it is completed with the germline J gene. This sequence joins TRBV5-6 and TRBJ2-5; tentative D call: TRBD2 (5 bases). This CDR3 contains 12 residues. V was shortened by 4 bases and J by 5 bases, with 9 bases between the two germline ends. The germline gives CDR1 SGHDT, CDR2 YYEEEE. CDR3 DNA (partial): TGTGCCAGCAGCGACACTAGGGAGACC. It is translated as CASSDTRET. The whole CDR3 reads CASSDTRETQYF.

A word on this clone: The read gets to within 3 residues of the CDR3 end, and the germline J gene fills in the rest. This sequence joins TRBV7-8 and TRBJ1-6; no reliable D call. This CDR3 contains 15 residues. V was cut by 1 base and J by 8 bases, with 12 bases left in between. From germline, CDR1 is SGHVS and CDR2 FQNEAQ. CDR3 DNA, as far as it was read: TGTGCCAGCAGCTTAGGCGGGGAGGGAGATTCACCC. This gives the protein CASSLGGEGDSP. The whole CDR3 protein reads CASSLGGEGDSPLHF.

Regarding this clone: Read sequence stops 3 residues before the CDR3 end, and the germline J gene provides the missing end. V usage is TRBV19 and J usage is TRBJ1-1, with 8 bases matching TRBD1. Germline values: CDR1 LNHDA, CDR2 SQIVND (reference sequence). The CDR3 has 16 residues. V was clipped by 5 bases and J by 4 bases; unmatched bases: 12. The part of the CDR3 DNA that was read is TGTGCCAGTAGTCCTCTGGACAGGGATTTTTCCACTGAA. It translates to CASSPLDRDFSTE. The full-length CDR3 reads as CASSPLDRDFSTEAFF. Full variable domain (rest looked up from reference TRBV19 and TRBJ1-1): DGGITQSPKYLFRKEGQNVTLSCEQNLNHDAMYWYRQDPGQGLRLIYYSQIVNDFQKGDIAEGYSVSREKKESFPLTVTSAQKNPTAFYLCASSPLDRDFSTEAFFGQGTRLTVV.

Regarding this clone: The CDR3 end falls 3 residues outside the read, so it is completed with the germline J gene. V usage is TRBV7-9 and J usage is TRBJ2-1; TRBD2 aligns across 9 bases. There are 13 residues in the CDR3. The J segment lost 9 bases and the V segment lost 5 bases, leaving 5 bases of the junction unmatched. The V gene's germline CDR1 is SEHNR and CDR2 FQNEAQ (reference sequence). CDR3 bases read: TGTGCCAGCAGCGGTAGCGGGAGCGGTGAG. Protein: CASSGSGSGE. The CDR3 in its entirety is CASSGSGSGEQFF.

About this clone itself: The CDR3 extends 3 residues past the end of the read, so its final part is completed from the germline J gene. The V gene is TRBV19, the J gene TRBJ2-7; possible D gene TRBD1, 6 bases. Deletions cut 7 bases from V and 5 bases from J, with 21 bases between. The germline V gene has CDR1 LNHDA and CDR2 SQIVND (reference sequence). This CDR3 has 15 residues. The DNA read from the CDR3 is TGTGCCAGTAAAATCTCCGGACAGCTCGGTAACGAG. This codes for CASKISGQLGNE. The entire CDR3 reads CASKISGQLGNEQYF.

Notes on this clone: The CDR3 extends 3 residues past the end of the read, so its final part is completed from the germline J gene. The chain couples TRBV7-9 to TRBJ2-1; either TRBD1 or TRBD2 may supply D (6 bases each). The CDR3 covers 14 residues. V shed 7 bases and J shed 0 bases, with 10 bases lying between them. Germline V gene lookup returns CDR1 SEHNR and CDR2 FQNEAQ (reference sequence). The CDR3 sequence is CASTGGGSYNEQFF. The sequenced CDR3 bases are TGTGCCAGCACCGGAGGGGGCTCCTACAATGAG. The full variable domain, with the rest looked up from reference TRBV7-9 and TRBJ2-1, is DTGVSQNPRHKITKRGQNVTFRCDPISEHNRLYWYRQTLGQGPEFLTYFQNEAQLEKSRLLSDRFSAERPKGSFSTLEIQRTEQGDSAMYLCASTGGGSYNEQFFGPGTRLTVL.

Of note for this clone: The CDR3 is cut off 3 residues early in the read; its end comes from the germline J gene. The chain combines TRBV6-2 or TRBV6-3 with TRBJ2-1; TRBD1 matches 8 bases. Trimming took 5 bases from V and 4 from J; bases not matched to a gene: 10. The CDR3 runs 16 residues. Germline CDR1 reads MNHEY; CDR2 reads SVGEGT. This CDR3 reads CASSSLDRVEYNEQFF. The CDR3 DNA, read in part, is TGTGCCAGCAGTAGCCTGGACAGGGTGGAGTACAATGAG.

In the case of this clone: The CDR3 end falls 3 residues outside the read, so it is completed with the germline J gene. The genes are TRBV19 and TRBJ1-1, with 12 bases identical to TRBD1. J gave up 0 bases and V 6 bases, and 2 bases lay outside the gene matches. The CDR3 consists of 15 residues. Looked up from germline, CDR1 is LNHDA and CDR2 is SQIVND (reference sequence). The CDR3 protein is CASRGDRGLNTEAFF. The sequenced CDR3 bases are TGTGCCAGTAGGGGGGACAGGGGGCTGAACACTGAA.

As regards this clone: The read gets to within 3 residues of the CDR3 end, and the germline J gene fills in the rest. This chain uses TRBV10-2 with TRBJ2-1; 9 nucleotides align to TRBD2. Trimming removed 2 bases from V and 0 bases from J; junction bases left unmatched: 2. This CDR3 spans 16 amino acids. Germline V lookup: CDR1 WSHSY, CDR2 SAAADI. CDR3: CASSEGLASSYNEQFF. The CDR3 DNA, read in part, is TGCGCCAGCAGTGAGGGACTAGCGAGCTCCTACAATGAG.

Turning to this clone: The CDR3 end is not reached by the read, which stops 3 residues before it; the germline J gene fills it in. The rearrangement joins TRBV2 to TRBJ2-3; the D gene is possibly TRBD1 (5 bases). This CDR3 region has 17 residues. Trimming pared 5 bases from V and 0 bases from J, leaving 18 bases between. In germline, CDR1 is SNHLY, CDR2 FYNNEI. The CDR3 sequence is CASSPLETGQSTDTQYF. CDR3 bases read: TGTGCCAGCAGTCCCCTCGAAACAGGCCAAAGCACAGATACG.

As regards this clone: Coverage ceases 3 residues before the CDR3 finishes, and the germline J gene fills in the end. The rearrangement links TRBV19 to TRBJ1-3; D possibly corresponds to TRBD1 (5 bases). CDR1 is LNHDA, CDR2 SQIVND, per germline (reference sequence). V shed 9 bases and J shed 2 bases, with 20 bases lying between them. CDR3 length equals 16 residues. The CDR3 protein is CARHSPAGFTGNTIYF. Incomplete CDR3 DNA: TGTGCCAGGCACTCGCCGGCAGGGTTCACTGGAAACACC. Combining the CDR3 with reference TRBV19 and TRBJ1-3 gives the whole variable domain DGGITQSPKYLFRKEGQNVTLSCEQNLNHDAMYWYRQDPGQGLRLIYYSQIVNDFQKGDIAEGYSVSREKKESFPLTVTSAQKNPTAFYLCARHSPAGFTGNTIYFGEGSWLTVV.

About this clone itself: A junction boundary mismatches the germline segment, possibly from a read error. The read ends 3 residues before the CDR3 terminus; that terminus is restored from the germline J gene. The V call is TRBV6-1, the J call TRBJ1-1, with 7 bases matching TRBD1. The length of the CDR3 is 14 residues. Germline V gene data show CDR1 as MNHNS and CDR2 as SASEGT. Here the CDR3 reads CASREATGVPEAFF. CDR3 DNA (partial): TGTGCCAGCAGGGAAGCCACAGGGGTGCCTGAA.

As for this clone: The sequenced fragment ends 3 residues before the CDR3 boundary, so the rest is inferred from the germline J gene. The chain combines TRBV7-8 with TRBJ1-1, with 8 bases fitting TRBD1. The CDR3 loop spans 18 amino acids. Trimming at V came to 1 base and at J to 1 base, leaving 11 bases not matched to a gene. CDR1 SGHVS and CDR2 FQNEAQ come from the germline V gene. This chain's CDR3 is CASSLGWASGGENTEAFF. The CDR3 DNA, read in part, is TGTGCCAGCAGCTTAGGTTGGGCGTCAGGGGGCGAGAACACTGAA. Drawing the rest from reference TRBV7-8 and TRBJ1-1, the complete variable domain is GAGVSQSPRYKVAKRGQDVALRCDPISGHVSLFWYQQALGQGPEFLTYFQNEAQLDKSGLPSDRFFAERPEGSVSTLKIQRTQQEDSAVYLCASSLGWASGGENTEAFFGQGTRLTVV.

As to this clone: From the germline J gene comes the end of the CDR3, since the read stops 3 residues before it. The chain carries TRBV28 and TRBJ1-1, with 7 nucleotides matching TRBD1. Germline V gene sequence: CDR1 MDHEN, CDR2 SYDVKM. The CDR3 is 14 residues long. V was clipped by 3 bases and J by 5 bases; unmatched bases: 6. CDR3: CASSLRGRRTEAFF. The part of the CDR3 DNA that was read is TGTGCCAGCAGTTTGAGGGGGCGAAGGACTGAA.

Notes on this clone: The DNA ends 3 residues before the CDR3 does, and the rest of the CDR3 is filled in from the germline J gene. The V call is TRBV13, the J call TRBJ2-7; D perhaps matches TRBD2 (6 bases). This CDR3 has 15 residues. With 2 bases removed from V and 2 bases from J, the gap between germline ends came to 13 bases. Germline V CDR1 and CDR2: PRHDT, FYEKMQ (reference sequence). The part of the CDR3 DNA that was read is TGTGCCAGCAGCTTAAAGGCATGGGGGGCCTACGAG. Protein sequence: CASSLKAWGAYE. The complete CDR3 reads CASSLKAWGAYEQYF. Full variable domain (missing parts from reference TRBV13 and TRBJ2-7): AAGVIQSPRHLIKEKRETATLKCYPIPRHDTVYWYQQGPGQDPQFLISFYEKMQSDKGSIPDRFSAQQFSDYHSELNMSSLELGDSALYFCASSLKAWGAYEQYFGPGTRLTVT.

Comment on this clone: Read data end 3 residues before the CDR3 end; the end is taken from the germline J gene. The rearrangement uses TRBV6-1 and TRBJ1-2, with D perhaps TRBD1 (5 bases). The CDR3 loop spans 14 amino acids. Per germline, CDR1 MNHNS and CDR2 SASEGT. The V end lost 4 bases, the J end lost 4 bases, and 13 bases lay between the germline ends. CDR3 sequence: CASSGLDTLYGYTF. The sequenced part of the CDR3 DNA is TGTGCCAGCAGTGGGCTGGACACCCTCTATGGC.